Described below is a single T cell receptor (beta chain) sequence and its context. Its antigen is undetermined. The CDR3 extends over 15 amino acids. In germline, CDR1 is SGHNT, CDR2 YYREEE (reference sequence). After removal of 4 bases from V and 2 bases from J, the junction contained 3 bases not matched to a gene. This sample is part of a study of OX40 agonist ivuxolimab in advanced cancers. Overall study context: Checkpoint inhibitors had been given previously to 40% of patients.

Blood sampling took place at baseline, cycle 4 day 1, and cycle 7 day 1. Points from the study as a whole: Relatively little clonal expansion, among the lowest observed, appeared in partial responders at 0.1-3.0 mg/kg.

Assay: immunoSEQ multiplex PCR; the TCRdb copy retains only in-frame clones and omits some. The data contain just over 40,000 clones, roughly 81% of them seen just once; the ten biggest clones take up around 17%. This material consisted of CD4+ or CD8+ T cells sorted from blood, taken in a trial of the OX40 agonist ivuxolimab. This chain connects TRBV5-4 to TRBJ1-5; TRBD1 aligns across 10 bases. The receptor comes from an adult with an advanced solid tumor such as melanoma, head and neck, liver or kidney cancer. The CDR3 region is CASSPGQGGNQPQHF. CDR3 bases: TGTGCCAGCAGCCCCGGACAGGGGGGCAATCAGCCCCAGCATTTT.